This T cell receptor (beta chain) emerged from a study of cytomegalovirus exposure and HLA in healthy donors. Whole-study results and caveats: The study flagged roughly 150 TCR beta chains as cytomegalovirus-associated.

The CDR3 extends over 16 amino acids. The V gene's germline CDR1 is MNHNY and CDR2 SVGAGI (reference sequence). J lost 0 bases, V lost 5 bases, and 5 bases had no gene match. A note on this clone: Its antigen remains unknown.

Profiled with immunoSEQ multiplex PCR; TCRdb holds only in-frame clones, not every one. The table records some 130,000 clones, around 89% of them present only once. The source material was PBMCs. V gene TRBV6-6 combines with J gene TRBJ1-5; 9 nucleotides agree with TRBD1. This TCR was recovered from a woman under 30 in good health and CMV-seropositive. The CDR3 sequence: CASSPQGAGSNQPQHF. The CDR3 DNA sequence: TGTGCCAGCAGTCCACAGGGGGCAGGTAGCAATCAGCCCCAGCATTTT.